This T cell receptor beta chain was sequenced during a study of T cell responses to AZD1222 COVID-19 vaccine. V was shortened by 7 bases and J by 6 bases, with 13 bases between the two germline ends. This CDR3 is built from 13 residues. The germline gives CDR1 SNHLY, CDR2 FYNNEI. Profiled with immunoSEQ multiplex PCR; TCRdb holds only in-frame clones, not every one. The repertoire holds 99,000 or so clones, with approximately 88% as singletons. The V call is TRBV2, the J call TRBJ2-1, with D unclear. The receptor was derived from an adult in good health. Source: peripheral blood, taken on day 0 of AZD1222 vaccination. Here the CDR3 reads CASKVARLNEQFF. The DNA for the CDR3 is TGTGCCAGCAAGGTGGCCCGCCTCAATGAGCAGTTCTTC.